The present T cell receptor beta chain was sequenced within a study of blood T cell repertoires in COVID-19. Study-level background: From the United States, Italy and Spain came samples of acute and convalescent COVID-19.

Source study methods: Cell counts per sample came from amplifying reference gene primers. Clones were read by immunoSEQ multiplex PCR, and TCRdb kept only the in-frame ones, dropping some. That table supplies the V and J calls and clone size; D and trimming were determined from the DNA. The data hold approximately 250,000 clones, with 85% observed a single time. The Seattle patients, enrolled during active infection, were followed longitudinally. The sample was peripheral blood. The TCR comes from a middle-aged man with COVID-19, enrolled during active disease.

The CDR3: CASSPRQGWGEQYF. The CDR3, as DNA: TGTGCCAGCAGCCCCCGACAGGGCTGGGGCGAGCAGTACTTC. V and J are TRBV11-3 and TRBJ2-7, with 7 bases aligning to TRBD1. Germline V gene data show CDR1 as SGHNT and CDR2 as YENEEA. The CDR3 sequence is 14 residues long. J gave up 6 bases and V 5 bases, and 10 bases lay outside the gene matches.